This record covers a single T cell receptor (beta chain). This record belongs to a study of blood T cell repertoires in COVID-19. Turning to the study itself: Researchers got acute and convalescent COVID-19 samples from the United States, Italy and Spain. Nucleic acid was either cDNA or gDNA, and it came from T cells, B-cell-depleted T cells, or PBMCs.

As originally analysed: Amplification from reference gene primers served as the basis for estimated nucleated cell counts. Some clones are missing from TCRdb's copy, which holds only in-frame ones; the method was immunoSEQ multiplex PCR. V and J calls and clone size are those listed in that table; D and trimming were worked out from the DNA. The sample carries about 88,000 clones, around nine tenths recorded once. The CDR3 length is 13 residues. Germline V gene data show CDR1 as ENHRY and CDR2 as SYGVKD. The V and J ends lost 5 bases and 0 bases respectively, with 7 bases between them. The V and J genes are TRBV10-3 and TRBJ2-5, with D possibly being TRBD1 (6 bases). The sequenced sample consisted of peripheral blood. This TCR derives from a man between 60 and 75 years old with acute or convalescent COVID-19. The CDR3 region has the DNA TGTGCCATCAGTTGGACAGACCAAGAGACCCAGTACTTC. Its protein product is CAISWTDQETQYF.